This T cell receptor beta chain is from a study of T cell repertoires in cytomegalovirus infection. Turning to the study itself: Public TCR beta signatures were indicative of both CMV infection and a matching HLA type.

Study-wide results and limits: Summed frequency of public TCR beta families distinguished CMV carriers with the relevant HLA.

This clonotype was seen more than once but under ten times. Antigen: not known. Germline loops: CDR1 SGHTA, CDR2 FQGNSA. J lost 5 bases, V lost 5 bases, and 7 bases had no gene match. The CDR3 extends over 14 amino acids. MiXCR, run by TCRdb on the reads, gives a single entry per CDR3 protein. The sample records more than 55,000 distinct CDR3 sequences, roughly 20% being singletons. The TCR originated in a human donor in good health (CMV status not recorded). Some clones in this sample may be carry-over from other donors' samples. This chain joins TRBV7-2 and TRBJ2-7; 9 bases fit TRBD1. The sequences come from CD8+ T cells from cultured PBMCs, collected from culture after CMV antigen stimulation. The CDR3 reads CASSPTGTGNEQYF. CDR3 DNA: TGTGCCAGCAGCCCTACCGGGACAGGGAACGAGCAGTACTTC. The variable domain in full, completed from reference TRBV7-2 and TRBJ2-7, reads GAGVSQSPSNKVTEKGKDVELRCDPISGHTALYWYRQSLGQGLEFLIYFQGNSAPDKSGLPSDRFSAERTGGSVSTLTIQRTQQEDSAVYLCASSPTGTGNEQYFGPGTRLTVT.